These T cell receptor beta chains were read from a single sample in a study of post-analysis software for immune sequencing data. TCRdb re-analysed the PCR reads in MiXCR, keeping a single row per CDR3 protein. The sample has roughly 730,000 distinct CDR3 sequences, roughly 30% seen once. The source material was blood. The origin of the receptors is a girl aged 5-17 years with multiple sclerosis. The CDR3 runs from the conserved cysteine through the conserved F or W. D genes are given only for firm matches. Not all rows give a size; the values are once, few, many and, for expanded clones, a class.

j_call clone_size d_call v_call cdr3_aa cdr3_nt
TRBJ1-4 . . TRBV7-8 CASSLFSGDSAREKLFF TGTGCCAGCAGCTTATTCTCTGGGGACTCAGCAAGAGAAAAACTGTTTTTT
TRBJ2-4 . . TRBV12-3/TRBV12-4 CASSFGQKVGLAKNIQYF TGTGCCAGCAGTTTTGGACAGAAGGTGGGGTTAGCCAAAAACATTCAGTACTTC
TRBJ2-1 . . TRBV5-4 CASSLGGAGVYEQFF TGTGCCAGCAGCTTGGGCGGGGCCGGGGTATATGAGCAGTTCTTC
TRBJ2-1 . . TRBV14 CASSQDRGRGTDNEQFF TGTGCCAGCAGCCAAGATCGGGGCAGGGGAACGGACAATGAGCAGTTCTTC
TRBJ2-1 . . TRBV7-8 CASSLGNNGQFF TGTGCCAGCAGCTTAGGAAACAATGGGCAGTTCTTC
TRBJ2-1 few TRBD2 TRBV2 CASSYHSGRGYNEQFF TGTGCCAGCAGTTACCACAGCGGGAGGGGGTACAATGAGCAGTTCTTC
TRBJ2-3 once . TRBV20-1 CSARAPGPNTDTQYF TGCAGTGCTAGAGCACCGGGACCGAACACAGATACGCAGTATTTT
TRBJ2-7 . . TRBV7-2 CASSLFGGTYEQYF TGTGCCAGCAGCTTATTTGGGGGGACCTACGAGCAGTACTTC
TRBJ2-1 few . TRBV5-1 CASSFHYNEQFF TGCGCCAGCAGCTTTCACTACAATGAGCAGTTCTTC
TRBJ2-3 . . TRBV12-3/TRBV12-4 CASSFRENADTQYF TGTGCCAGCAGTTTTAGAGAGAACGCAGATACGCAGTATTTT
TRBJ2-5 . TRBD2 TRBV20-1 CSARARTSGGTNAYQETQYF TGCAGTGCTAGAGCCAGGACTAGCGGGGGGACTAACGCGTACCAAGAGACCCAGTACTTC
TRBJ2-1 few TRBD2 TRBV20-1 CSARAGTRIYNEQFF TGCAGTGCTAGAGCGGGGACTAGGATCTACAATGAGCAGTTCTTC
TRBJ2-7 few . TRBV7-6 CASSSRRQGNEQYF TGTGCCAGCAGCTCTAGGCGGCAGGGAAACGAGCAGTACTTC
TRBJ2-7 few . TRBV7-9 CASSFQPGGEQYF TGTGCCAGCAGCTTTCAACCGGGCGGGGAGCAGTACTTC
TRBJ1-2 . . TRBV6-1 CASSEDRLGSYGYTF TGTGCCAGCAGTGAAGACCGATTGGGAAGCTATGGCTACACCTTC
TRBJ2-1 few . TRBV5-1 CASSRDRLGQGEQFF TGCGCCAGCAGCCGCGACCGACTAGGCCAAGGTGAGCAGTTCTTC
TRBJ2-7 few . TRBV7-4 CASSSQRSTGFYEQYF TGTGCCAGCAGCTCGCAACGTTCTACAGGGTTCTACGAGCAGTACTTC
TRBJ1-2 few TRBD1 TRBV12-3/TRBV12-4 CASSGQGDNYGYTF TGTGCCAGCAGTGGACAGGGGGACAACTATGGCTACACCTTC
TRBJ2-3 few TRBD2 TRBV12-5 CASGLARLGVAGVDTQYF TGTGCTAGTGGTTTGGCCCGGTTGGGAGTAGCGGGAGTGGATACGCAGTATTTT
TRBJ2-1 few . TRBV21-1 CASSKVGGYNEQFF TGTGCCAGCAGCAAAGTCGGGGGATACAATGAGCAGTTCTTC
TRBJ2-1 . . TRBV7-2 CASSSETGRYNEQFF TGTGCCAGCAGCTCGGAGACAGGACGTTACAATGAGCAGTTCTTC
TRBJ2-1 . . TRBV20-1 CSAPEERPDEETQFF TGCAGTGCCCCCGAAGAACGACCCGACGAGGAGACCCAGTTCTTC
TRBJ2-7 . . TRBV5-1 CASDTRQEISYEQYF TGCGCCAGCGACACTAGACAGGAAATATCCTACGAGCAGTACTTC
TRBJ2-3 . . TRBV6-6 CASSYAETGTDTQYF TGTGCCAGCAGTTACGCCGAGACTGGCACAGATACGCAGTATTTT
TRBJ2-5 . . TRBV28 CASSFSIETQYF TGTGCCAGCAGTTTTAGTATAGAGACCCAGTACTTC
TRBJ1-6 few . TRBV6-5 CASSYSRSMVFMAPLHF TGTGCCAGCAGTTACTCGAGAAGTATGGTGTTTATGGCACCCCTCCACTTT